Listed here is a single TCR beta chain. The source of the sample is a study of blood T cell repertoires in COVID-19. Study-wide context: The United States, Italy and Spain supplied acute and convalescent COVID-19 samples. From T cells, B-cell-depleted T cells, or PBMCs came the material, which was cDNA or gDNA.

Authors' processing steps: Quantification of nucleated cells was approximated via reference gene primer amplification. The table came from immunoSEQ multiplex PCR; TCRdb's copy has only in-frame clones and leaves some out. V, J and clone size were drawn from that table, and D and trimming were deduced from the DNA. The data contain a few hundred thousand clones, 70% to 90% of them seen just once; the ten biggest clones take up about 4.6%. J gave up 2 bases and V 1 base, and 6 bases lay outside the gene matches. The germline V gene has CDR1 SGHNT and CDR2 YYREEE (reference sequence). The CDR3 has 15 residues.

The TCR was taken from a man in his 60s who had recovered from COVID-19. Sequencing was done on a sample of peripheral blood. V usage is TRBV5-4 and J usage is TRBJ2-7; 7 bases map to TRBD2. The CDR3 reads CASSLMGLKPYEQYF. The CDR3 DNA reads as TGTGCCAGCAGCTTGATGGGACTAAAACCCTACGAGCAGTACTTC.